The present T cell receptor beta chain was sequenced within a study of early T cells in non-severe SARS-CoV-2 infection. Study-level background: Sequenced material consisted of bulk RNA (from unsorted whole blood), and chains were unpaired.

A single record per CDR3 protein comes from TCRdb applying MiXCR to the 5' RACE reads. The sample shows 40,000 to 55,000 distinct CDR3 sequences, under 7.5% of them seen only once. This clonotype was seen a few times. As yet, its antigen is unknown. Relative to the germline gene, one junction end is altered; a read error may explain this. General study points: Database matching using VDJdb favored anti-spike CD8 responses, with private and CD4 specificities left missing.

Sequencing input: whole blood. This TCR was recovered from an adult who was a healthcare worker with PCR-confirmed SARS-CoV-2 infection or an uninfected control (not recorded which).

CDR3 in amino acids: CSARAGTETQYF. The CDR3 DNA reads TGCAGTGCGAGAGCGGGGACGGAGACCCAGTACTTC. The chain couples TRBV20-1 to TRBJ2-5; 7 nucleotides match TRBD2. The CDR3 totals 12 residues. Germline CDR1 DFQATT, CDR2 SNEGSKA (reference sequence).